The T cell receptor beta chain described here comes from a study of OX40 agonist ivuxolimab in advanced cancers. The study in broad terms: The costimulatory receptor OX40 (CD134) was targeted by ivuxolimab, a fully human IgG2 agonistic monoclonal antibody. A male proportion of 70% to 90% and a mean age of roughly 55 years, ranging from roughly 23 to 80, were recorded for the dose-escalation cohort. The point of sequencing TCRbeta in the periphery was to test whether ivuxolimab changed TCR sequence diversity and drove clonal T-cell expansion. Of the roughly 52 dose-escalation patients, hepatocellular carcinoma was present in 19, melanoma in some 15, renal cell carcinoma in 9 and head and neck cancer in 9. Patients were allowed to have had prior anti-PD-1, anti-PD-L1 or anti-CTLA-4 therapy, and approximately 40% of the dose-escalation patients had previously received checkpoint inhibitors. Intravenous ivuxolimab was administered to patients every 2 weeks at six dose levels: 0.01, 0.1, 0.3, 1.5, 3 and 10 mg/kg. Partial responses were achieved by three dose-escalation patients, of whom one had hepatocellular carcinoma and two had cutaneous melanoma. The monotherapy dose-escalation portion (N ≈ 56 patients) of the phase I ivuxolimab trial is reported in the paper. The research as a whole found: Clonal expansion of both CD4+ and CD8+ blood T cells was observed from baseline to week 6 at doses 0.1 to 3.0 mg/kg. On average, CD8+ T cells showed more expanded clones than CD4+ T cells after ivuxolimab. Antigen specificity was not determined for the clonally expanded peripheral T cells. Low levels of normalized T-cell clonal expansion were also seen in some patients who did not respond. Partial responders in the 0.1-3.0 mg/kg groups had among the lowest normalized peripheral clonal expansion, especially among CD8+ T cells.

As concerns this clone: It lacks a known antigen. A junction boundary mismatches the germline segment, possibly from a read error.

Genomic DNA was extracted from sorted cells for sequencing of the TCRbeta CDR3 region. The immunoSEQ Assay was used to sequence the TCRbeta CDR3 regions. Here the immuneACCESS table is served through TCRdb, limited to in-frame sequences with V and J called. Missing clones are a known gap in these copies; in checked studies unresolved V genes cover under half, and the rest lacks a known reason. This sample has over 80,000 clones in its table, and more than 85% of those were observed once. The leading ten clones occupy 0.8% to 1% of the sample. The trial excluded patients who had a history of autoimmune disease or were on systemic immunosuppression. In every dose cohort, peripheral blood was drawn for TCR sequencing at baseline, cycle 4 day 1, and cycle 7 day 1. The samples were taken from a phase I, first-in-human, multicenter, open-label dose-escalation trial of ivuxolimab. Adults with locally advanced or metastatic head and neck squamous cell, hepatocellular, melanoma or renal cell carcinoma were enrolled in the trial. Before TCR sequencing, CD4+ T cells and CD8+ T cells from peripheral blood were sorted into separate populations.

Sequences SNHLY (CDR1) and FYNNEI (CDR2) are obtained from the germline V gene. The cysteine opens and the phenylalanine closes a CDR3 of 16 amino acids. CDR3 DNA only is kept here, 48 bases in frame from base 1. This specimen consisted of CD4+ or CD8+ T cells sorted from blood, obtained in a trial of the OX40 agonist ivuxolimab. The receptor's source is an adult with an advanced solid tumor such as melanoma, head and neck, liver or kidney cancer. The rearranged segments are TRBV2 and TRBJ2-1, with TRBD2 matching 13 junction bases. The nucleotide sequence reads TGTGCCAGCAGGAGACTAGCGGGAGGCTCCTTCAATGAGCAGTTCTTC. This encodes CASRRLAGGSFNEQFF.